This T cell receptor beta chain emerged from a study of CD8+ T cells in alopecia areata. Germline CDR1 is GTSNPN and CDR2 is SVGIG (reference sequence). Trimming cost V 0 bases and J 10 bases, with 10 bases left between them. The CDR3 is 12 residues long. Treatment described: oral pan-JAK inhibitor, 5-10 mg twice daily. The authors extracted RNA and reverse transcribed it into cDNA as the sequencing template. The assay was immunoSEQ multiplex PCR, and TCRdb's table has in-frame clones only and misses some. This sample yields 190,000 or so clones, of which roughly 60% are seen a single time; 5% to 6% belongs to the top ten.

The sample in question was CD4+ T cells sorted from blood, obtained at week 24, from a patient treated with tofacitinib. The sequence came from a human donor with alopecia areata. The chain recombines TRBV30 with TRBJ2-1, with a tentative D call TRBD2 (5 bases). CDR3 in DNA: TGTGCCTGGAGTGTACTATCGGGGGAGCAGTTCTTC. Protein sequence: CAWSVLSGEQFF.